These 17 T cell receptor beta chains share one sample of origin, sequenced in a study of blood T cell repertoires in COVID-19. Sequencing was performed with immunoSEQ multiplex PCR; in TCRdb, only in-frame clones are kept and a portion is missing. The table has 90,000 to 150,000 clones, roughly 80% seen once; the top ten hold around 2.3%. Sequenced material: peripheral blood. The receptors here all came from a man aged 50-60 years with acute or convalescent COVID-19.

The chain combines TRBV13 with TRBJ1-2; D not resolved. This CDR3 has 10 residues. With 5 bases removed from V and 10 bases from J, the gap between germline ends came to 8 bases. Looked up from germline, CDR1 is PRHDT and CDR2 is FYEKMQ (reference sequence). The CDR3, as DNA: TGTGCCAGCAGCGCACACGTCTACACCTTC. Its protein is CASSAHVYTF.

The CDR3 sequence: CASSFAPRSNQPQHF. The CDR3 region has the DNA TGCGCCAGCAGCTTCGCCCCTCGGAGCAATCAGCCCCAGCATTTT. This sequence joins TRBV4-1 and TRBJ1-5; D gene ambiguous. CDR3 length equals 15 residues. Germline V lookup: CDR1 MGHRA, CDR2 YSYEKL. Trimming took off 5 bases at V and 1 base at J, with 12 bases between the two ends.

This chain uses TRBV21-1 with TRBJ1-6; TRBD1 reflects the table's D call only, with no check against the DNA. TRBV21-1 is recorded as a pseudogene. The CDR3 is 17 amino acids. DNA for the CDR3: TGTGCCAGCAGCAAAAACCAAAGGGACAGATATAATTCACCCCTCCACTTT. Translated, it gives CASSKNQRDRYNSPLHF.

This clone was found a few times. At one of its ends the junction is not consistent with the germline gene, which may arise from a read error. The J gene is TRBJ1-6, the V gene TRBV27, with TRBD1 as a possible D gene (6 bases). The CDR3 has 8 residues. CDR1 is MNHEY and CDR2 is SMNVEV in the germline V gene (reference sequence). This chain's CDR3 is CAPGDPGF. CDR3 nucleotides: TGTGCCCCAGGGGACCCCGGGTTT.

This chain links TRBV4-2 with TRBJ2-1; 9 nucleotides match TRBD2. The germline V gene encodes CDR1 LGHNA and CDR2 YNFKEQ. The CDR3 extends over 17 amino acids. The V and J ends lost 0 bases and 6 bases, in that order; junction bases with no gene match: 9. Here the CDR3 DNA reads TGTGCCAGCAGCCAAGATCCTGGCGGGGGGGCGGGCAATGAGCAGTTCTTC. Its translation is CASSQDPGGGAGNEQFF.

In this sample, this clone turned up a few times. J is TRBJ2-3 and V is TRBV5-6; D unresolved. The CDR3 is 12 amino acids. Germline CDR1 SGHDT, CDR2 YYEEEE. V gave up 2 bases and J gave up 5 bases, with 6 bases separating them. The DNA of the CDR3 is TGTGCCAGCAGCTTTGTCCTAGATACGCAGTATTTT. Protein product: CASSFVLDTQYF. The entire variable domain, with the rest obtained from reference TRBV5-6 and TRBJ2-3, is as follows: DAGVTQSPTHLIKTRGQQVTLRCSPKSGHDTVSWYQQALGQGPQFIFQYYEEEERQRGNFPDRFSGHQFPNYSSELNVNALLLGDSALYLCASSFVLDTQYFGPGTRLTVL.

This clone was recorded once. DNA for the CDR3: TGTGCCAGCAGCTTAGAAGTCCCACGGGAGGGTGAGCAGTTCTTC. This codes for CASSLEVPREGEQFF. The rearrangement uses TRBV7-8 and TRBJ2-1, with 8 bases that match TRBD2. The ends lost 1 base at V and 9 bases at J; junction bases unmatched: 8. The CDR3 runs 15 residues. Germline CDR1 reads SGHVS; CDR2 reads FQNEAQ.

The chain recombines TRBV5-6 with TRBJ1-2, with 9 bases that match TRBD1. The CDR3 runs 14 residues. Per the germline V gene, CDR1 is SGHDT and CDR2 is YYEEEE. V shed 2 bases and J 6 bases; nucleotides not matched to a gene: 5. Written as DNA, the CDR3 is TGTGCCAGCAGCTTTTACAGGGGGCGACATGGCTACACCTTC. Protein sequence: CASSFYRGRHGYTF.

The V call is TRBV10-3, the J call TRBJ2-7; 8 bases align to TRBD1. J was trimmed by 6 bases and V by 3 bases; bases with no gene match: 7. The CDR3 length is 14 residues. The germline V gene has CDR1 ENHRY and CDR2 SYGVKD. The CDR3 DNA follows: TGTGCCATCAGTGACGTCAGGGGGCGAGGCGAGCAGTACTTC. Its protein is CAISDVRGRGEQYF.

This chain connects TRBV6-5 to TRBJ1-4; D might be TRBD1 (5 bases). The V end was cut by 6 bases, the J end by 0 bases, with 8 bases between. This CDR3 has 14 residues. From germline, CDR1 is MNHEY and CDR2 SVGAGI. The CDR3 reads CASSSTATNEKLFF. The CDR3, as DNA: TGTGCCAGCAGCTCGACAGCAACTAATGAAAAACTGTTTTTT.

This clone was observed a few times. The V gene is TRBV3-1 (or the pseudogene TRBV3-2), the J gene TRBJ1-2, with D maybe TRBD1 (6 bases). This CDR3 comprises 12 residues. V was cut by 4 bases and J by 4 bases, with 7 bases left in between. CDR1 and CDR2 (germline): LGHDT, YNNKEL (reference sequence). The CDR3 loop is CASSPDSYGYTF. The DNA of the CDR3 is TGTGCCAGCAGCCCGGACAGCTATGGCTACACCTTC.

This chain uses TRBV5-1 with TRBJ2-1; 9 nucleotides line up with TRBD2. The CDR3 is made up of 17 amino acids. Germline trimming cut 0 bases from V and 8 bases from J; bases unmatched to any gene: 12. CDR1 SGHRS and CDR2 YFSETQ come from the germline V gene. The CDR3 region is CASSLGKGSGSFDEQFF. The CDR3 bases are TGCGCCAGCAGCTTGGGGAAAGGTAGCGGGAGTTTCGATGAGCAGTTCTTC.

The CDR3 region has the DNA TGCGCCAGCAGCCTGGACAGGGGCTATGGCTACACCTTC. It is translated as CASSLDRGYGYTF. The V call is TRBV5-1, the J call TRBJ1-2; 9 bases are shared with TRBD1. The CDR3 extends over 13 amino acids. Germline lookup yields CDR1 SGHRS and CDR2 YFSETQ. The V and J ends lost 4 bases and 4 bases, in that order; junction bases with no gene match: 2.

The rearrangement uses TRBV11-2 and TRBJ2-1; TRBD2 aligns across 12 bases. CDR3 size: 15 residues. The V gene's germline CDR1 is SGHAT and CDR2 FQNNGV. V dropped 0 bases and J dropped 9; count of bases not matched to a gene: 3. The CDR3: CASSLEASGRAEQFF. The CDR3 DNA follows: TGTGCCAGCAGCTTAGAGGCTAGCGGGAGGGCTGAGCAGTTCTTC.

This clone was detected a few times. V is TRBV9 and J is TRBJ2-7; no clear D gene. The V end lost 1 base, the J end lost 1 base, and 6 bases lay between the germline ends. This CDR3 contains 13 residues. The germline V gene has CDR1 SGDLS and CDR2 YYNGEE. Written as DNA, the CDR3 is TGTGCCAGCAGCGTAACGGGTTCCTACGAGCAGTACTTC. Translating gives CASSVTGSYEQYF.

V gene TRBV30 combines with J gene TRBJ2-5; 11 positions match TRBD2. With 2 bases clipped from V and 4 bases from J, the junction kept 6 bases outside the gene matches. This CDR3 has 15 residues. Germline V lookup: CDR1 GTSNPN, CDR2 SVGIG (reference sequence). The CDR3 reads CAWSNLAGGGETQYF. The CDR3 DNA follows: TGTGCCTGGAGTAATCTAGCGGGGGGTGGAGAGACCCAGTACTTC.

J is TRBJ2-5 and V is TRBV9; 9 bases align to TRBD2. Germline CDR1 and CDR2: SGDLS and YYNGEE. The trim removed 0 bases at V and 1 base at J, leaving 4 bases unmatched. This CDR3 spans 16 amino acids. The CDR3, as DNA: TGTGCCAGCAGCGTAGAGGGTAGCGGGGGCCAAGAGACCCAGTACTTC. It is translated as CASSVEGSGGQETQYF.